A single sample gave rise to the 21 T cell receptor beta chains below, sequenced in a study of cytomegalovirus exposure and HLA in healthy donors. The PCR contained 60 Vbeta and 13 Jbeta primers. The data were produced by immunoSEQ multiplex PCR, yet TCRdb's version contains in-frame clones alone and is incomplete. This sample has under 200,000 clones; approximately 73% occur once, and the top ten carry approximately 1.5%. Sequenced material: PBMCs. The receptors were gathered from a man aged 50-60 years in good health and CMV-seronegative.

CDR3 nucleotides: TGTGCCAGCAGCAAGGGGGGACAGGCTGTCTACGAGCAGTACTTC. Protein: CASSKGGQAVYEQYF. The rearrangement uses TRBV11-2 and TRBJ2-5, with 8 nucleotides matching TRBD1. The J call may be wrong; the DNA end is better matched by TRBJ2-7. Germline V gene data show CDR1 as SGHAT and CDR2 as FQNNGV. The CDR3 runs 15 residues.

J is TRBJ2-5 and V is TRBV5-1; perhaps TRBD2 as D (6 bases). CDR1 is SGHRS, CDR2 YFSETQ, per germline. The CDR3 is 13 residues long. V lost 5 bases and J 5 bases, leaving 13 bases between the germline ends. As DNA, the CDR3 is TGCGCCAGCAGAGGAGGGTCCTTGGAGACCCAGTACTTC. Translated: CASRGGSLETQYF.

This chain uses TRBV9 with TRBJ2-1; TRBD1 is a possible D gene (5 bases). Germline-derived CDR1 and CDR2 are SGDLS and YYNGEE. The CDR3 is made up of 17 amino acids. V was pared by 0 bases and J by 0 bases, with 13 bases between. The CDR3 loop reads CASSVGGLSSSYNEQFF. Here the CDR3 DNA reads TGTGCCAGCAGCGTAGGGGGCCTTTCGAGCTCCTACAATGAGCAGTTCTTC.

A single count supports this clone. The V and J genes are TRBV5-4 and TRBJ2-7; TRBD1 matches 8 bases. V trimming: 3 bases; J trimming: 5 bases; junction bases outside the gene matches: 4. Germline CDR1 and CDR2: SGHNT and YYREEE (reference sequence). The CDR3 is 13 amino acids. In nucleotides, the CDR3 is TGTGCCAGCAGCTCTGACAGGGGCCACGAGCAGTACTTC. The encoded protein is CASSSDRGHEQYF.

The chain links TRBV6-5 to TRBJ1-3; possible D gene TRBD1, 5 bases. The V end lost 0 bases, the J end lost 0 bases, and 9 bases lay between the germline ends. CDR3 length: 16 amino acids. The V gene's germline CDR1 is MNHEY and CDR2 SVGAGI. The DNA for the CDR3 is TGTGCCAGCAGTTACTCAGACAGTACCTCTGGAAACACCATATATTTT. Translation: CASSYSDSTSGNTIYF.

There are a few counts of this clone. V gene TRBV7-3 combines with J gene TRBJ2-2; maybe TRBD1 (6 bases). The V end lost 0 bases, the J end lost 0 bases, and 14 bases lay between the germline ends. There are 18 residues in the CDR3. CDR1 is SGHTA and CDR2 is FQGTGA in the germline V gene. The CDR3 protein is CASSLTLPQGSNTGELFF. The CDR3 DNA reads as TGTGCCAGCAGCTTAACGCTTCCGCAGGGGTCGAACACCGGGGAGCTGTTTTTT. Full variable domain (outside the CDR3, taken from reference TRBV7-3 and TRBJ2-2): GAGVSQTPSNKVTEKGKYVELRCDPISGHTALYWYRQSLGQGPEFLIYFQGTGAADDSGLPNDRFFAVRPEGSVSTLKIQRTERGDSAVYLCASSLTLPQGSNTGELFFGEGSRLTVL.

The CDR3 coding sequence is TGTGCCGGCAACGACAGGGGGATTACTGAAGCTTTCTTT. It translates to CAGNDRGITEAFF. The V call is TRBV6-1, the J call TRBJ1-1; 9 nucleotides line up with TRBD1. The V segment lost 11 bases and the J segment 5 bases; nucleotides outside the gene matches: 9. The CDR3 spans 13 residues. Per germline, CDR1 MNHNS and CDR2 SASEGT.

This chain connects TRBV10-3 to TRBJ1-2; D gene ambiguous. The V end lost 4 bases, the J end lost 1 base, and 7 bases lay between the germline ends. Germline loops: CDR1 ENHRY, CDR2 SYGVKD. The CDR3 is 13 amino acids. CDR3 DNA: TGTGCCATCAGTGTAGATTATAACTATGGCTACACCTTC. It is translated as CAISVDYNYGYTF.

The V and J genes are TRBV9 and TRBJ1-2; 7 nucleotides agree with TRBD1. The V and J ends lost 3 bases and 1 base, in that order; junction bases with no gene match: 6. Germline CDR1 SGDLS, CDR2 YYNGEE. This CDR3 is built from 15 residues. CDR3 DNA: TGTGCCAGCAGCGCCGGGACAGCTCTTAACTATGGCTACACCTTC. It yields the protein CASSAGTALNYGYTF. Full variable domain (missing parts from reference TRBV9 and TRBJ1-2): DSGVTQTPKHLITATGQRVTLRCSPRSGDLSVYWYQQSLDQGLQFLIQYYNGEERAKGNILERFSAQQFPDLHSELNLSSLELGDSALYFCASSAGTALNYGYTFGSGTRLTVV.

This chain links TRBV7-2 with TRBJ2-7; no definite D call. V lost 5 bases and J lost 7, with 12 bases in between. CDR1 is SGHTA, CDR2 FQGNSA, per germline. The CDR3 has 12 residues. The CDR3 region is CASSRLKSEQYF. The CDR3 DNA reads TGTGCCAGCAGCCGACTGAAATCGGAGCAGTACTTC.

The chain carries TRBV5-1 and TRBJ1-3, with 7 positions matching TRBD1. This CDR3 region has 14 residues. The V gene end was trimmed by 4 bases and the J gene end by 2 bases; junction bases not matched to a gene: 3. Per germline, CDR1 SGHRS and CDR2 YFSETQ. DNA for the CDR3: TGCGCCAGCAGCCGGGACAGCCCTGGAAACACCATATATTTT. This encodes CASSRDSPGNTIYF.

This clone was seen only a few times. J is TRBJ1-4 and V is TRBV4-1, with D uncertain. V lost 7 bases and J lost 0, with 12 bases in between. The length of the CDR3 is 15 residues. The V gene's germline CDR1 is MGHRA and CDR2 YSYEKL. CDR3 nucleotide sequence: TGCGCCAGCACCTCTTCAAGCGCAACTAATGAAAAACTGTTTTTT. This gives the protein CASTSSSATNEKLFF.

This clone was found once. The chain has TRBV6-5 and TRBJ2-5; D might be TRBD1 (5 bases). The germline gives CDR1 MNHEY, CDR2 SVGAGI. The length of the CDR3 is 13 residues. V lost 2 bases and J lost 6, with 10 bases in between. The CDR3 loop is CASSYVLGQTQYF. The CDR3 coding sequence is TGTGCCAGCAGTTACGTCCTGGGGCAGACCCAGTACTTC.

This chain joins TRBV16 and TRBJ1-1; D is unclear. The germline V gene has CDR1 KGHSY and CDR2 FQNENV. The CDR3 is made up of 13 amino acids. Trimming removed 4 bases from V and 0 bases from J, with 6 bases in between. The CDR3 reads CASSPELNTEAFF. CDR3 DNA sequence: TGTGCCAGCAGCCCTGAGCTGAACACTGAAGCTTTCTTT.

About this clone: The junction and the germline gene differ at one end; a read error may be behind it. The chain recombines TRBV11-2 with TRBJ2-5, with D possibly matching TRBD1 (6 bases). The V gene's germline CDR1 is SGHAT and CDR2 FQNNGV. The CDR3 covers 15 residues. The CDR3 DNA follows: TGTGCCAGCAGCCTAGAGGACAGCTTCCAAGAGACCCAGTACTTC. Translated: CASSLEDSFQETQYF. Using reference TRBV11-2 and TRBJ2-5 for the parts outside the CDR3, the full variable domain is EAGVAQSPRYKIIEKRQSVAFWCNPISGHATLYWYQQILGQGPKLLIQFQNNGVVDDSQLPKDRFSAERLKGVDSTLKIQPAKLEDSAVYLCASSLEDSFQETQYFGPGTRLLVL.

In nucleotides, the CDR3 is TGCGCCAGCAGCCCCGAAGGGGATCCTGCCTACGAGCAGTACTTC. It codes for CASSPEGDPAYEQYF. V is TRBV5-1 and J is TRBJ2-7, with TRBD1 as a possible D gene (5 bases). Per germline, CDR1 SGHRS and CDR2 YFSETQ. This CDR3 comprises 15 residues. V was trimmed by 4 bases and J by 2 bases, leaving 16 bases between them.

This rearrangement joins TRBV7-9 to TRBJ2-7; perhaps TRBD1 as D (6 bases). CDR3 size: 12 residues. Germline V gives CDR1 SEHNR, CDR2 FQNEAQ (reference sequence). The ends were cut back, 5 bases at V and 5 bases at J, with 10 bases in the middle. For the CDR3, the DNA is TGTGCCAGCAGCCCCCGGACAGACGAGCAGTACTTC. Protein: CASSPRTDEQYF.

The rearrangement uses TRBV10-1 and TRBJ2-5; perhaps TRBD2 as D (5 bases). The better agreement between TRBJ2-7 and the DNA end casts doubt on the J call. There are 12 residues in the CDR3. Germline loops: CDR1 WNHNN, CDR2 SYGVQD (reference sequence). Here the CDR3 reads CASSELDYEQYF. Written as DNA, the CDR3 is TGCGCCAGCAGTGAACTAGACTACGAGCAGTACTTC.

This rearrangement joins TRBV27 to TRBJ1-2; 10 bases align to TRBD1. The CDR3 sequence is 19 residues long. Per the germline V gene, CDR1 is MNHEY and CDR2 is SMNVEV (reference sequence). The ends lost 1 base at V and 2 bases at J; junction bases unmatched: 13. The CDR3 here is CASSLFPGQGSFYNYGYTF. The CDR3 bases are TGTGCCAGCAGTTTATTTCCGGGACAGGGGTCTTTTTACAACTATGGCTACACCTTC.

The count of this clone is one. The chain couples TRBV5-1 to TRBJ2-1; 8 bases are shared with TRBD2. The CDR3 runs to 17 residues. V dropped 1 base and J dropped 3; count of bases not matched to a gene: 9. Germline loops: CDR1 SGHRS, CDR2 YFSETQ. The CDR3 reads CASSLSPAGGSYNEQFF. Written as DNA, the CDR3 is TGCGCCAGCAGCTTGTCCCCGGCGGGGGGCAGCTACAATGAGCAGTTCTTC.

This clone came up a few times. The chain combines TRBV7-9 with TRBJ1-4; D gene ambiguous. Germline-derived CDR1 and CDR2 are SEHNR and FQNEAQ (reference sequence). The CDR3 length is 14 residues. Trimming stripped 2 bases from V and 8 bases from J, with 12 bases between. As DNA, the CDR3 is TGTGCCAGCAGCTTACAGGCGGGGTCCGAAAAACTGTTTTTT. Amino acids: CASSLQAGSEKLFF.